These 25 T cell receptor beta chains share one sample of origin, sequenced in a study of T cell responses to AZD1222 COVID-19 vaccine (dated by TCRdb to about 2021). Library preparation used the immunoSEQ multiplex PCR assay. The source is immuneACCESS, and TCRdb retained only in-frame sequences with V and J called. Part of the clones is not carried over; for the studies checked, unresolved V genes explain less than half of this, and the remainder is unexplained. Recorded for this sample are just over 90,000 clones; around 89% of them occurred a single time. Together, the top ten hold about 2.5% of the sample. The label giving this sample's time point can be read as: about 28 days (+/-7) after the second vaccine dose. Source: peripheral blood, taken 28 days after the second AZD1222 dose. These receptors were taken from an adult who received the AZD1222 COVID-19 vaccine.

This clone was recorded only once. The V gene is TRBV2, the J gene TRBJ1-5, with D possibly TRBD1 on 6 matching bases. Trimming cost V 8 bases and J 5 bases, with 16 bases left between them. The CDR3 contains 14 residues. The germline V gene has CDR1 SNHLY and CDR2 FYNNEI. CDR3 DNA: TGTGCCAGCTCCAGACAGGACCGTCATCAGCCCCAGCATTTT. Protein sequence: CASSRQDRHQPQHF.

This clone came up once. Here the CDR3 reads CASRPGTGLTNEKLFF. The CDR3 DNA reads TGCGCCAGCAGACCAGGGACCGGGTTAACTAATGAAAAACTGTTTTTT. The gene calls are TRBV5-1 and TRBJ1-4; a weak D match, TRBD1 (5 bases). V was trimmed by 5 bases and J by 1 base, leaving 15 bases between them. The length of the CDR3 is 16 residues. Germline values: CDR1 SGHRS, CDR2 YFSETQ.

This sequence joins TRBV29-1 and TRBJ1-1; TRBD1 matches at 12 bases. Germline values: CDR1 SQVTM, CDR2 ANQGSEA. V was pared by 6 bases and J by 1 base, with 6 bases of the junction left unmatched. This CDR3 is 15 amino acids long. Written as DNA, the CDR3 is TGCAGCGTCACCGGGACAGGGGGCGGGAACACTGAAGCTTTCTTT. It encodes CSVTGTGGGNTEAFF.

The chain carries TRBV29-1 and TRBJ1-5; D is ambiguous. V was trimmed by 5 bases and J by 3 bases, leaving 8 bases between them. CDR3 length equals 12 residues. Germline loops: CDR1 SQVTM, CDR2 ANQGSEA. The CDR3 DNA is TGCAGCGTTTCCCACGACAATCAGCCCCAGCATTTT. This sequence encodes CSVSHDNQPQHF.

This chain links TRBV7-9 with TRBJ2-1, with 11 bases lining up with TRBD2. With V trimmed by 2 bases and J by 4 bases, 7 bases remained unmatched. Germline CDR1 and CDR2: SEHNR and FQNEAQ (reference sequence). The CDR3 extends over 17 amino acids. The CDR3 DNA reads TGTGCCAGCAGCTTAATAGCGGGAGGGCCCATGTACAATGAGCAGTTCTTC. It is translated as CASSLIAGGPMYNEQFF.

The chain couples TRBV6-6 to TRBJ1-4; 8 bases map to TRBD1. V gave up 0 bases and J gave up 6 bases; unmatched junction bases: 3. Germline CDR1 reads MNHNY; CDR2 reads SVGAGI (reference sequence). The CDR3 runs 15 residues. CDR3 sequence: CASSYSDRAYEKLFF. DNA for the CDR3: TGTGCCAGCAGTTACTCGGACAGGGCCTATGAAAAACTGTTTTTT.

V is TRBV29-1 and J is TRBJ2-3, with 10 bases fitting TRBD2. With V trimmed by 0 bases and J by 7 bases, 4 bases remained unmatched. The CDR3 sequence is 14 residues long. Germline values: CDR1 SQVTM, CDR2 ANQGSEA. The chain's CDR3 is CSVEELAGSYTQYF. The CDR3 bases are TGCAGCGTTGAAGAACTAGCGGGGTCGTATACGCAGTATTTT.

The chain carries TRBV18 and TRBJ1-1; D not certain. The V gene's germline CDR1 is KGHSH and CDR2 LQKENI. This CDR3 spans 13 amino acids. Trimming took 4 bases from V and 1 from J, leaving 7 bases between them. CDR3 nucleotides: TGTGCCAGCTCACTACCCCAGAACACTGAAGCTTTCTTT. Translated, it gives CASSLPQNTEAFF.

This chain uses TRBV5-1 with TRBJ1-6, with TRBD1 matching over 7 bases. The junction had 11 bases not matched to a gene; V was cut back by 5 bases and J by 9 bases. CDR1 and CDR2 from the germline V gene are SGHRS and YFSETQ. The CDR3 consists of 15 residues. The CDR3 reads CASRYGQDFSSPLHF. CDR3 sequence (DNA): TGCGCCAGCAGGTATGGACAGGACTTCAGTTCACCCCTCCACTTT.

The chain has TRBV18 and TRBJ1-1, with D tentatively TRBD1 (5 bases). The CDR3 is made up of 14 amino acids. CDR1 and CDR2 from the germline V gene are KGHSH and LQKENI. Deletions cut 4 bases from V and 0 bases from J, with 9 bases between. The CDR3 nucleotides are TGTGCCAGCTCACAACAGGACATGAACACTGAAGCTTTCTTT. It yields the protein CASSQQDMNTEAFF.

Written as DNA, the CDR3 is TGTGCCAGCAGCTTAGGGGCCTCTAGCGGGAGAAGCTCCTACGAGCAGTACTTC. Its translation: CASSLGASSGRSSYEQYF. This rearrangement joins TRBV7-9 to TRBJ2-7; 10 bases are a match to TRBD2. Germline trimming cut 1 base from V and 0 bases from J; bases unmatched to any gene: 9. The CDR3 has 18 residues. Germline V lookup: CDR1 SEHNR, CDR2 FQNEAQ (reference sequence).

This clone was observed once. The gene calls are TRBV5-4 and TRBJ2-7, with 11 bases identical to TRBD2. This CDR3 has 14 residues. Germline CDR1 SGHNT, CDR2 YYREEE (reference sequence). V shed 4 bases and J 6 bases; nucleotides not matched to a gene: 6. The CDR3 coding sequence is TGTGCCAGCAGCACTAGCGGGAGTGCGGGCGAGCAGTACTTC. This sequence encodes CASSTSGSAGEQYF. Using reference TRBV5-4 and TRBJ2-7 for the parts outside the CDR3, the full variable domain is ETGVTQSPTHLIKTRGQQVTLRCSSQSGHNTVSWYQQALGQGPQFIFQYYREEENGRGNFPPRFSGLQFPNYSSELNVNALELDDSALYLCASSTSGSAGEQYFGPGTRLTVT.

This chain uses TRBV5-6 with TRBJ2-1; weak D call: TRBD1 (6 bases). In germline, CDR1 is SGHDT, CDR2 YYEEEE. The CDR3 has 12 amino acids. V dropped 1 base and J dropped 14 bases, with 13 bases sitting between them. The CDR3 loop reads CASSLYTGLEFF. CDR3 sequence (DNA): TGTGCCAGCAGCTTGTATACAGGGTTGGAGTTCTTC.

The chain recombines TRBV25-1 with TRBJ1-3; no definite D call. V was clipped by 6 bases and J by 4 bases, with 7 bases between them. This CDR3 spans 12 amino acids. Germline V CDR1 and CDR2: MGHDK, SYGVNS. The CDR3 DNA is TGTGCCAGCAGGGGATCAGGAAACACCATATATTTT. Residues: CASRGSGNTIYF.

This sequence joins TRBV18 and TRBJ2-7; D gene ambiguous. V lost 1 base, J lost 1 base, and 14 bases lay in between. The CDR3 contains 16 residues. Per the germline V gene, CDR1 is KGHSH and CDR2 is LQKENI. CDR3 sequence (DNA): TGTGCCAGCTCACCACTAAGAGCAGGTCTATCCTACGAGCAGTACTTC. It is translated as CASSPLRAGLSYEQYF.

The V gene is TRBV3-1 (or the pseudogene TRBV3-2), the J gene TRBJ1-2; 7 bases align to TRBD1. Germline V gene sequence: CDR1 LGHDT, CDR2 YNNKEL (reference sequence). This CDR3 region has 14 residues. The V gene end was trimmed by 3 bases and the J gene end by 4 bases; junction bases not matched to a gene: 5. The CDR3 region is CASSHEGAGYGYTF. CDR3 bases: TGTGCCAGCAGCCATGAGGGGGCGGGCTATGGCTACACCTTC.

This sequence joins TRBV10-3 and TRBJ1-4, with 7 positions matching TRBD1. The germline CDR1 and CDR2 sequences are ENHRY and SYGVKD. The CDR3 length is 14 residues. J lost 7 bases, V lost 0 bases, and 2 bases had no gene match. CDR3 DNA: TGTGCCATCAGTGAGTCAGGGGGCGGTGAAAAACTGTTTTTT. Protein: CAISESGGGEKLFF.

The genes are TRBV5-3 and TRBJ2-1; 14 bases match TRBD2. TRBV5-3 is an ORF for which the function is uncertain. The V segment lost 6 bases and the J segment 7 bases; nucleotides outside the gene matches: 6. The CDR3 runs 15 residues. CDR3 DNA: TGTGCCAGAAAGGGGACTAGCGGGAGTGATAATGAGCAGTTCTTC. Translation gives CARKGTSGSDNEQFF.

The gene calls are TRBV30 and TRBJ2-7; D ambiguous. The V and J ends lost 0 bases and 0 bases respectively, with 3 bases between them. The CDR3 has 12 residues. Germline V lookup: CDR1 GTSNPN, CDR2 SVGIG (reference sequence). CDR3 sequence (DNA): TGTGCCTGGAGTGTACTCTCCTACGAGCAGTACTTC. Residues: CAWSVLSYEQYF.

The chain couples TRBV7-8 to TRBJ2-7, with 12 bases aligning to TRBD2. Losses at the gene ends were 4 bases for V and 2 bases for J; bases not matched to a gene: 9. The CDR3 is 17 residues long. Germline V lookup: CDR1 SGHVS, CDR2 FQNEAQ. CDR3 nucleotide sequence: TGTGCCAGCAGCTCAACGACTAGCGGGAGAAACCCCTACGAGCAGTACTTC. It specifies CASSSTTSGRNPYEQYF.

This clone was detected a few times. This chain links TRBV5-4 with TRBJ2-5; D may be TRBD1 (5 bases). Per germline, CDR1 SGHNT and CDR2 YYREEE (reference sequence). Trimming cost V 2 bases and J 1 base, with 6 bases left between them. CDR3 size: 13 residues. CDR3 residues: CASSLDSQETQYF. In DNA form, the CDR3 reads TGTGCCAGCAGCTTAGACAGCCAAGAGACCCAGTACTTC.

The chain employs TRBV9 and TRBJ2-5, with 12 bases fitting TRBD2. With V trimmed by 3 bases and J by 5 bases, 8 bases remained unmatched. Germline V gene data show CDR1 as SGDLS and CDR2 as YYNGEE. CDR3 size: 16 residues. Here the CDR3 DNA reads TGTGCCAGCAGCGCCCTAGCGGGAGGGCCGGAGGAGACCCAGTACTTC. This sequence encodes CASSALAGGPEETQYF.

The chain recombines TRBV7-9 with TRBJ1-2, with D maybe TRBD1 (5 bases). V dropped 3 bases and J dropped 9 bases, with 17 bases sitting between them. CDR1 is SEHNR and CDR2 is FQNEAQ in the germline V gene (reference sequence). This CDR3 has 14 amino acids. This CDR3 is CASSLVIRGDSYTF. CDR3 DNA sequence: TGTGCCAGCAGCTTGGTAATAAGGGGTGATAGCTACACCTTC.

The rearrangement joins TRBV6-5 to TRBJ2-2; 8 positions match TRBD1. From germline, CDR1 is MNHEY and CDR2 SVGAGI. Trimming removed 0 bases from V and 6 bases from J; junction bases left unmatched: 0. The CDR3 is 14 residues long. Here the CDR3 DNA reads TGTGCCAGCAGTTACTCGACAGGGGCCGGGGAGCTGTTTTTT. Translated, it gives CASSYSTGAGELFF.

The chain couples TRBV27 to TRBJ1-6, with no clear D. The ends were cut back, 2 bases at V and 6 bases at J, with 11 bases in the middle. The CDR3 is made up of 15 amino acids. Germline CDR1 and CDR2: MNHEY and SMNVEV (reference sequence). The CDR3 DNA follows: TGTGCCAGCAGTTTAACCCCTTACGGTAATTCACCCCTCCACTTT. Its translation: CASSLTPYGNSPLHF.